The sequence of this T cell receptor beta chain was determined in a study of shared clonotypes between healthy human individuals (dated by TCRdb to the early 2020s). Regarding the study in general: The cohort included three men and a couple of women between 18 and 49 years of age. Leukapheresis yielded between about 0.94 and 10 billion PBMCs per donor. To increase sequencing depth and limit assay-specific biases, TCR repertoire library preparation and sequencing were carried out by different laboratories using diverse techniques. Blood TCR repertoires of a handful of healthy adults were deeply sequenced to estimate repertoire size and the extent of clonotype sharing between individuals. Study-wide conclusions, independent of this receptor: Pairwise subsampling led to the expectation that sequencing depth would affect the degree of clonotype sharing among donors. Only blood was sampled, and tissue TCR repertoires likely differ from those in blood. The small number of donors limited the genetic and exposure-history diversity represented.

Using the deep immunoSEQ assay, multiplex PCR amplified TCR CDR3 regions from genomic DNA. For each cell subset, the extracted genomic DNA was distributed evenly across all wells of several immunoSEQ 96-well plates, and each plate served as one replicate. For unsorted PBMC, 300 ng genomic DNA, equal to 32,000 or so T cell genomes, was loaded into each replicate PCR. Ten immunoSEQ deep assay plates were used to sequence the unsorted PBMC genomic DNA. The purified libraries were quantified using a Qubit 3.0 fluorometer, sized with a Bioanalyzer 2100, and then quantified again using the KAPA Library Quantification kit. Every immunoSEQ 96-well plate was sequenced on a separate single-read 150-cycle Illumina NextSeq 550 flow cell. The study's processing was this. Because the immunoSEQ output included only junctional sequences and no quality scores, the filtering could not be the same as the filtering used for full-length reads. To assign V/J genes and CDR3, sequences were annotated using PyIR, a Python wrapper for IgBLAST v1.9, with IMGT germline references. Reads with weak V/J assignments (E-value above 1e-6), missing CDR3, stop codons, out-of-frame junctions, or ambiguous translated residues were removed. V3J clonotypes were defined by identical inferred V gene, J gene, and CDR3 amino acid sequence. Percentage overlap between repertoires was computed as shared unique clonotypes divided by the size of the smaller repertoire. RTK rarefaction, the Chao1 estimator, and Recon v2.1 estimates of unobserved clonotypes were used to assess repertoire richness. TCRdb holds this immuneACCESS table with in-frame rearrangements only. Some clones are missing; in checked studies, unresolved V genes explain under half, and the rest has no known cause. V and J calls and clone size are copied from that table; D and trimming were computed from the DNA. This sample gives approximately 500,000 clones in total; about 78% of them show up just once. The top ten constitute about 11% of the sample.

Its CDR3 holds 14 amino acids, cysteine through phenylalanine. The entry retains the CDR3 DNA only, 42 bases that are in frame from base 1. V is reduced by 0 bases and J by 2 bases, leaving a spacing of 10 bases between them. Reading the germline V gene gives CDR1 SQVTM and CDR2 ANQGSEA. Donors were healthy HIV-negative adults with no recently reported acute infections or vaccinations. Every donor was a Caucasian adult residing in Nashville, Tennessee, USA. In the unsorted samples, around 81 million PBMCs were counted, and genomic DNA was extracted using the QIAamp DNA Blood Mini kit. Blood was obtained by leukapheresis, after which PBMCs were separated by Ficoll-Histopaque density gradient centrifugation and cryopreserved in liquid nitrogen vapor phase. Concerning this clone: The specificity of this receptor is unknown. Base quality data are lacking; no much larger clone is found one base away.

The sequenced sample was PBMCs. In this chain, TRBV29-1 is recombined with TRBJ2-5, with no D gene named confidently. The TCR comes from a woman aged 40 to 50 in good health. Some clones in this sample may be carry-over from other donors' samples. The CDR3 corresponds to CSVEDSITQETQYF. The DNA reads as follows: TGCAGCGTTGAAGATAGCATTACACAAGAGACCCAGTACTTC.